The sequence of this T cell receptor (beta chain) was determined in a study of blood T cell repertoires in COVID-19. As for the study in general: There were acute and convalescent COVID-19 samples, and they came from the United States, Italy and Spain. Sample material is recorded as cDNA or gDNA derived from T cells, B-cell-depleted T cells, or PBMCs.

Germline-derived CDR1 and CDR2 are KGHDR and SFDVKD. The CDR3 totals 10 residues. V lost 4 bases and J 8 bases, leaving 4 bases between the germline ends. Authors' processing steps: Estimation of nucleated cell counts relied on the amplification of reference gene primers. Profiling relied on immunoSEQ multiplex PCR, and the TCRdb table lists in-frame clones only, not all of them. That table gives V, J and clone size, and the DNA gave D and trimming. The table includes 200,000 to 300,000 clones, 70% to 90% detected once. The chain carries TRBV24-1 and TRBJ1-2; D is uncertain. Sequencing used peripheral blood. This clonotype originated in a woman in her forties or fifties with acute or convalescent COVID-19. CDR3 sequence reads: CATSDRGYTF. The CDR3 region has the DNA TGTGCCACCAGTGACCGGGGCTACACCTTC.